This T cell receptor (beta chain) is from a study of T-cell reconstitution after alpha-beta-depleted transplantation in children. The study's findings and limits: T-cell counts and diversity were attributed mostly to newly produced T cells one year after transplant. Surviving recipient T cells and thymic progenitors produced the high day-60 TCRbeta diversity seen in some patients. Several hundred expanded graft clones reportedly gave rise to the alpha-beta T cells present about two months after transplant.

The CDR3 runs 13 residues. Germline CDR1 DFQATT, CDR2 SNEGSKA (reference sequence). Trimming took off 0 bases at V and 6 bases at J, with 9 bases between the two ends. Worth noting for this clonotype: What it binds is unknown.

Construction of the TCRbeta library involved unique molecular identifiers. TCRdb reprocessed the PCR reads with MiXCR, giving one entry per CDR3 protein. This sample yields a few hundred thousand distinct CDR3 sequences, of which around 25% are seen a single time; around 9.9% belongs to the top ten. The material was PBMCs, mostly from graft donor cells, obtained 180 days after TCRalphabeta/CD19-depleted stem cell transplant. The receptor was isolated from a male patient aged 5 to 17 who had a stem cell transplant for acute lymphoblastic leukemia, so the T cells may come from the graft donor. V is TRBV20-1 and J is TRBJ2-4; D might be TRBD2 (6 bases). This chain's CDR3 is CSARDRTTNIQYF. The CDR3 DNA follows: TGCAGTGCTAGAGATAGGACTACAAACATTCAGTACTTC.